These 18 T cell receptor beta chains came from one sample sequenced in a study of T cells in Graves' hyperthyroidism and ophthalmopathy. There were TCR beta CDR3 regions amplified from RNA transcripts. First-round RT-PCR of the TCR CDR3 relied on the HTBI primer set. MiXCR, run by TCRdb on the multiplex PCR reads, gives a single entry per CDR3 protein. Here the sample spans roughly 380,000 distinct CDR3 sequences, approximately 20% being singletons. Sequenced material: blood. These receptors originate from a woman under 30 with Graves' hyperthyroidism.

This clonotype was recorded at least ten times. This rearrangement joins TRBV6-7 to TRBJ1-5, with D tentatively TRBD1 (5 bases). TRBV6-7 is classed as an ORF, of uncertain function. Trimming shortened V by 5 bases and J by 7 bases, and 24 bases separated the two germline ends. The CDR3 is 17 amino acids. The CDR3 protein is CASSPPPRGRKRQPQHF. The CDR3 nucleotides read TGTGCCAGCAGTCCCCCCCCCCGGGGCCGTAAGAGACAGCCCCAGCATTTT.

This clonotype was detected ten times or more. V usage is TRBV7-6 and J usage is TRBJ2-2, with no clear D. The V end lost 1 base, the J end lost 8 bases, and 8 bases lay between the germline ends. The CDR3 covers 13 residues. The germline gives CDR1 SGHVS, CDR2 FNYEAQ. CDR3 amino acids: CASSLGVDGELFF. The CDR3 DNA reads as TGTGCCAGCAGCTTAGGAGTTGATGGGGAGCTGTTTTTT.

This clonotype was detected ten times or more. The chain links TRBV28 to TRBJ1-5; 10 bases match TRBD1. Germline CDR1 MDHEN, CDR2 SYDVKM. With V trimmed by 6 bases and J by 5 bases, 13 bases remained unmatched. The CDR3 consists of 17 residues. The chain's CDR3 is CASSRMRQGAWDQPQHF. Written as DNA, the CDR3 is TGTGCCAGCAGCCGTATGCGACAGGGGGCATGGGATCAGCCCCAGCATTTT.

This clonotype was detected ten times or more. The chain has TRBV6-1 and TRBJ1-1, with a possible D match to TRBD1 (5 bases). Germline values: CDR1 MNHNS, CDR2 SASEGT. This CDR3 has 12 amino acids. Trimming took 6 bases from V and 3 from J, leaving 8 bases between them. The DNA of the CDR3 is TGTGCCAGCAGATGGGGGGACACTGAAGCTTTCTTT. Translated: CASRWGDTEAFF.

This clonotype appeared many times. The gene calls are TRBV12-3 or TRBV12-4 and TRBJ2-5; 10 positions agree with TRBD2. V shed 5 bases and J 5 bases; nucleotides not matched to a gene: 11. The CDR3 contains 16 residues. The DNA for the CDR3 is TGTGCCAGCAGTATATGGGCTAGCGGGGGAGAGGAGACCCAGTACTTC. It yields the protein CASSIWASGGEETQYF.

This clonotype was recorded at least ten times. The chain has TRBV27 and TRBJ2-7, with TRBD1 identical over 9 bases. Germline values: CDR1 MNHEY, CDR2 SMNVEV (reference sequence). The ends lost 4 bases at V and 4 bases at J; junction bases unmatched: 5. CDR3 size: 14 residues. The CDR3 nucleotides read TGTGCCAGCAGTTCACAGGGGGCGGGTTACGAGCAGTACTTC. Its translation is CASSSQGAGYEQYF.

This clonotype showed up many times. The chain recombines TRBV13 with TRBJ2-7; unclear D gene. Looked up from germline, CDR1 is PRHDT and CDR2 is FYEKMQ (reference sequence). The CDR3 loop spans 16 amino acids. Trimming pared 5 bases from V and 3 bases from J, leaving 20 bases between. CDR3 amino acids: CASSEQRAGYGYEQYF. The CDR3 DNA sequence: TGTGCCAGCAGCGAACAAAGGGCCGGGTATGGCTACGAGCAGTACTTC.

This clonotype was counted at least ten times. The chain is built from TRBV6-5 and TRBJ2-5, with 10 bases lining up with TRBD1. This CDR3 has 14 amino acids. J was trimmed by 5 bases and V by 0 bases; bases with no gene match: 0. The V gene's germline CDR1 is MNHEY and CDR2 SVGAGI. CDR3 sequence (DNA): TGTGCCAGCAGTTACTCGGGACAGGGGGAGACCCAGTACTTC. Amino acid sequence: CASSYSGQGETQYF.

Worth noting for this clonotype: A read error may account for a junction end that differs from germline. The rearrangement links TRBV11-2 to TRBJ2-5; tentative D call: TRBD2 (6 bases). Germline CDR1 SGHAT, CDR2 FQNNGV. This CDR3 contains 14 residues. CDR3: CASGLAADQETQYF. The CDR3 DNA reads as TGTGCCAGCGGCTTAGCGGCAGACCAAGAGACCCAGTACTTC.

Only one count was recorded for this clonotype. V gene TRBV6-2 or TRBV6-3 combines with J gene TRBJ2-7; TRBD1 aligns across 8 bases. With 0 bases clipped from V and 3 bases from J, the junction kept 4 bases outside the gene matches. CDR3 size: 15 residues. The germline CDR1 and CDR2 sequences are MNHEY and SVGEGT. The CDR3 coding sequence is TGTGCCAGCAGTTACTCGGGACAGGAGAACTACGAGCAGTACTTC. Translating it yields CASSYSGQENYEQYF.

This clonotype came up many times. This rearrangement joins TRBV28 to TRBJ2-7; 7 positions match TRBD1. Germline CDR1 reads MDHEN; CDR2 reads SYDVKM. V lost 5 bases to trimming and J lost 3 bases; unmatched junction nucleotides: 10. The CDR3 loop spans 15 amino acids. This chain's CDR3 is CASSISQGIGYEQYF. In DNA, the CDR3 is TGTGCCAGCAGTATATCACAGGGGATAGGCTACGAGCAGTACTTC.

Ten or more counts support this clonotype. CDR3 coding DNA: TGTGCCAGCAGTCCCGGGTCTCTCAATCAGCCCCAGCATTTT. Protein: CASSPGSLNQPQHF. The genes are TRBV12-3 or TRBV12-4 and TRBJ1-5, with D unclear. This CDR3 has 14 amino acids. The ends were cut back, 5 bases at V and 3 bases at J, with 11 bases in the middle.

This chain joins TRBV18 and TRBJ1-1; TRBD1 aligns across 12 bases. The germline gives CDR1 KGHSH, CDR2 LQKENI. The CDR3 sequence is 15 residues long. The trim removed 8 bases at V and 5 bases at J, leaving 9 bases unmatched. The CDR3, as DNA: TGTGCCAGCGAGGGGACAGGGGGCCCCGGAACTGAAGCTTTCTTT. Its protein product is CASEGTGGPGTEAFF.

The rearrangement links TRBV6-1 to TRBJ2-2; perhaps TRBD2 as D (6 bases). The CDR3 has 14 residues. Per the germline V gene, CDR1 is MNHNS and CDR2 is SASEGT. The germline V and J ends were trimmed by 6 bases and 4 bases, with 12 bases remaining between them. The CDR3 reads CASRTGLLTGELFF. The CDR3 DNA reads TGTGCCAGCAGGACGGGACTCCTCACCGGGGAGCTGTTTTTT.

The chain combines TRBV6-1 with TRBJ2-5, with 9 bases that match TRBD2. J gave up 5 bases and V 5 bases, and 6 bases lay outside the gene matches. This CDR3 is 14 amino acids long. Germline V gene data show CDR1 as MNHNS and CDR2 as SASEGT. The CDR3 DNA reads as TGTGCCAGCAGTAGGCGGGGGGGGGCCGAGACCCAGTACTTC. Protein sequence: CASSRRGGAETQYF.

Ten or more counts support this clonotype. The V gene is TRBV29-1, the J gene TRBJ1-1; D is unclear. CDR3 size: 11 residues. V lost 6 bases and J lost 1, with 6 bases in between. The germline CDR1 and CDR2 sequences are SQVTM and ANQGSEA. Here the CDR3 reads CSVVKNTEAFF. The CDR3 DNA reads as TGCAGCGTCGTCAAGAACACTGAAGCTTTCTTT.

The genes are TRBV6-5 and TRBJ1-5; no reliable D call. Germline V gene lookup returns CDR1 MNHEY and CDR2 SVGAGI. V was cut by 4 bases and J by 7 bases, with 11 bases left in between. CDR3 length: 13 amino acids. The CDR3 DNA sequence: TGTGCCAGCAGTTCCTCCGGAGGGCAGCCCCAGCATTTT. It encodes CASSSSGGQPQHF.

This clonotype was seen many times. The chain uses TRBV12-3 or TRBV12-4 and TRBJ1-2; D ambiguous. The length of the CDR3 is 14 residues. Trimming removed 3 bases at V and 1 base at J, with 9 bases between. The CDR3 nucleotides are TGTGCCAGCAGTTTTGAAGTGTTTAACTATGGCTACACCTTC. It translates to CASSFEVFNYGYTF.